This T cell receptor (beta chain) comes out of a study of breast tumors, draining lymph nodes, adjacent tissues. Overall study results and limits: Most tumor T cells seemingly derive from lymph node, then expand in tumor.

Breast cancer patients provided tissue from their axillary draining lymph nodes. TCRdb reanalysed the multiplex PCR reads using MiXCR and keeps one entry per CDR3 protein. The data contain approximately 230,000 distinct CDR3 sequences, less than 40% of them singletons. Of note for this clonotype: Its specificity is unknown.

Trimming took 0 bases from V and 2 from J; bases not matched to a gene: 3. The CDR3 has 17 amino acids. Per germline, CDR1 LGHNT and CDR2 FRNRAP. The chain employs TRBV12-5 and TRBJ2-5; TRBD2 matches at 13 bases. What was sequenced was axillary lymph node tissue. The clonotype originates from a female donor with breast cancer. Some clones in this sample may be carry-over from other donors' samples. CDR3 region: CASGLVLAGGNQETQYF. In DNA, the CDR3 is TGTGCTAGTGGTTTGGTACTAGCGGGAGGGAATCAAGAGACCCAGTACTTC.